The rows below give T cell receptor beta chains drawn from one sample of a study of blood T cell repertoires in COVID-19. Sequencing was performed with immunoSEQ multiplex PCR; in TCRdb, only in-frame clones are kept and a portion is missing. Among approximately 220,000 clones listed, 80% to 90% were seen once. Sequenced input: peripheral blood. The receptors stem from a woman aged 45 to 65 with acute or convalescent COVID-19. Each CDR3 is given with its conserved first and last residue. The D gene is left open where the match is weak. The size of a clone is reported for some rows only, either as once, few or many, or as a class for expanded clones.

CDR3 length,J gene,V gene,clone size,D gene,CDR3 protein,CDR3 DNA
14,TRBJ2-5,TRBV5-1,-,-,CASSLQGGKETQYF,TGCGCCAGCAGCCTACAGGGGGGGAAAGAGACCCAGTACTTC
12,TRBJ1-4,TRBV30,few,-,CAMAPTNEKLFF,TGTGCCATGGCCCCAACTAATGAAAAACTGTTTTTT
16,TRBJ2-7,TRBV6-2/TRBV6-3,few,-,CASSPPASEVTYEQYF,TGTGCCAGCAGTCCACCGGCTAGCGAAGTCACCTACGAGCAGTACTTC
14,TRBJ2-1,TRBV19,-,TRBD1,CASTGTGGYNEQFF,TGTGCCAGTACCGGGACAGGGGGGTACAATGAGCAGTTCTTC
14,TRBJ2-7,TRBV10-3,-,TRBD2,CAISVPGLVNEQYF,TGTGCCATCAGTGTCCCGGGACTAGTTAACGAGCAGTACTTC
13,TRBJ1-1,TRBV9,-,TRBD1,CASRPTGGTEAFF,TGTGCCAGCAGGCCTACAGGGGGCACTGAAGCTTTCTTT
16,TRBJ2-1,TRBV3-1/TRBV3-2,-,TRBD2,CASSQGGRTSFGEQFF,TGTGCCAGCAGCCAAGGTGGGCGGACTAGCTTCGGTGAGCAGTTCTTC
16,TRBJ1-2,TRBV14,few,-,CASSLNWGGSNYGYTF,TGTGCCAGCAGCCTTAACTGGGGGGGATCTAACTATGGCTACACCTTC
14,TRBJ1-1,TRBV6-5,-,-,CASHYQGGMAEAFF,TGTGCCAGCCACTACCAGGGCGGTATGGCTGAAGCTTTCTTT
17,TRBJ2-1,TRBV5-4,-,TRBD2,CASSSDLGLAGGNEQFF,TGTGCCAGCAGCTCGGACCTGGGACTAGCGGGAGGGAATGAGCAGTTCTTC
14,TRBJ1-1,TRBV19,-,TRBD1,CASLPGTGVTEAFF,TGTGCCAGTTTACCCGGGACAGGGGTAACTGAAGCTTTCTTT
12,TRBJ1-1,TRBV15,-,TRBD1,CATSRTGTEAFF,TGTGCCACCAGCCGGACAGGTACCGAAGCTTTCTTT
17,TRBJ1-1,TRBV6-1,-,TRBD1,CASSVQGGGGPFTEAFF,TGTGCCAGCAGTGTACAGGGGGGCGGGGGTCCGTTTACTGAAGCTTTCTTT
15,TRBJ2-7,TRBV2,-,TRBD2,CASSSHSGSTYEQYF,TGTGCCAGCAGTTCACATAGCGGGAGTACCTACGAGCAGTACTTC
13,TRBJ1-5,TRBV18,-,-,CASSPGVDQPQHF,TGTGCCAGCTCCCCGGGGGTAGATCAGCCCCAGCATTTT
14,TRBJ1-2,TRBV6-5,few,-,CASSYSGGADGYTF,TGTGCCAGCAGTTACTCAGGGGGGGCCGATGGCTACACCTTC
16,TRBJ2-2,TRBV10-3,-,TRBD2,CAISESAGANTGELFF,TGTGCCATCAGTGAGTCAGCGGGGGCGAACACCGGGGAGCTGTTTTTT
15,TRBJ1-6,TRBV27,-,TRBD1,CASSYRDRYNSPLHF,TGTGCCAGCAGTTACCGGGACAGATATAATTCACCCCTCCACTTT
14,TRBJ1-5,TRBV5-1,-,TRBD1,CASSLEGGTQPQHF,TGCGCCAGCAGCTTGGAAGGGGGCACTCAGCCCCAGCATTTT
13,TRBJ2-7,TRBV29-1,-,-,CSAELGSPYEQYF,TGCAGCGCGGAGCTAGGATCCCCCTACGAGCAGTACTTC
14,TRBJ2-5,TRBV10-2,-,-,CASKIKPSGETQYF,TGCGCCAGCAAGATCAAACCCAGCGGAGAGACCCAGTACTTC
13,TRBJ1-1,TRBV3-1/TRBV3-2,-,TRBD1,CASSLDRGAEAFF,TGTGCCAGCAGCCTAGACAGGGGCGCTGAAGCTTTCTTT
15,TRBJ2-7,TRBV10-1,-,TRBD1,CASSAGTGRSYEQYF,TGCGCCAGCAGTGCCGGGACAGGACGGTCCTACGAGCAGTACTTC
12,TRBJ1-5,TRBV24-1,few,-,CATSDSTGPQHF,TGTGCCACCAGTGATTCCACCGGGCCCCAGCATTTT
14,TRBJ2-5,TRBV5-6,-,TRBD1,CASRWTGDAETQYF,TGTGCCAGCAGGTGGACAGGGGACGCAGAGACCCAGTACTTC
15,TRBJ2-7,TRBV18,once,-,CASSPGTRGSYEQYF,TGTGCCAGCTCACCGGGGACTCGGGGCTCCTACGAGCAGTACTTC
17,TRBJ2-1,TRBV30,-,-,CAWRRRPVWGLYNEQFF,TGTGCCTGGAGGAGGAGACCTGTCTGGGGGCTTTACAATGAGCAGTTCTTC
15,TRBJ2-1,TRBV7-9,-,TRBD2,CASSFSLAGDNEQFF,TGTGCCAGCAGCTTTTCCCTAGCGGGAGACAATGAGCAGTTCTTC
14,TRBJ2-1,TRBV7-2,-,-,CASSLLFSYNEQFF,TGTGCCAGCAGCCTTTTGTTCTCCTACAATGAGCAGTTCTTC
13,TRBJ1-5,TRBV19,-,TRBD1,CATRGRGFQPQHF,TGTGCCACCAGGGGGCGAGGGTTTCAGCCCCAGCATTTT
17,TRBJ2-3,TRBV18,-,-,CASSPLPAGISADTQYF,TGTGCCAGCTCACCACTCCCAGCCGGGATTAGCGCAGATACGCAGTATTTT
14,TRBJ1-6,TRBV6-5,-,-,CATTEGRDNSPLHF,TGTGCCACCACAGAGGGGAGGGATAATTCACCCCTCCACTTT
15,TRBJ2-1,TRBV24-1,-,-,CATSVPGAKYNEQFF,TGTGCCACCAGTGTTCCCGGTGCTAAGTACAATGAGCAGTTCTTC
16,TRBJ2-5,TRBV24-1,-,TRBD1,CATSDLTGQSQETQYF,TGTGCCACCAGTGATCTGACGGGACAGAGCCAAGAGACCCAGTACTTC